This T cell receptor beta chain was identified during a study of cytomegalovirus exposure and HLA in healthy donors. All the people who gave samples were healthy bone marrow donors. V lost 2 bases to trimming and J lost 7 bases; unmatched junction nucleotides: 5. There are 14 residues in the CDR3. CDR1 MNHEY and CDR2 SMNVEV come from the germline V gene (reference sequence). On this clone: Its antigen is as yet unknown.

Vbeta (60) and Jbeta (13) primers were used in the PCR. Here immunoSEQ multiplex PCR was the method, and the copy in TCRdb shows in-frame clones only, minus some. In the table there are about 120,000 clones, roughly 80% of which are singletons. Study-level results: With high specificity and sensitivity, the classifier reportedly diagnosed cytomegalovirus status. Analyses of presence/absence relied on an assumption of roughly uniform sequencing depth across donors. Among TCR sequences, most were rare, though some public TCRs appeared in many donors.

The receptor comes from a female donor in good health and CMV-seropositive. The sample was PBMCs. This chain connects TRBV27 to TRBJ2-7, with 10 nucleotides matching TRBD1. The CDR3 DNA sequence: TGTGCCAGCAGTTTAGGACAGGGGGGCGGAGAGCAGTACTTC. Translation: CASSLGQGGGEQYF.